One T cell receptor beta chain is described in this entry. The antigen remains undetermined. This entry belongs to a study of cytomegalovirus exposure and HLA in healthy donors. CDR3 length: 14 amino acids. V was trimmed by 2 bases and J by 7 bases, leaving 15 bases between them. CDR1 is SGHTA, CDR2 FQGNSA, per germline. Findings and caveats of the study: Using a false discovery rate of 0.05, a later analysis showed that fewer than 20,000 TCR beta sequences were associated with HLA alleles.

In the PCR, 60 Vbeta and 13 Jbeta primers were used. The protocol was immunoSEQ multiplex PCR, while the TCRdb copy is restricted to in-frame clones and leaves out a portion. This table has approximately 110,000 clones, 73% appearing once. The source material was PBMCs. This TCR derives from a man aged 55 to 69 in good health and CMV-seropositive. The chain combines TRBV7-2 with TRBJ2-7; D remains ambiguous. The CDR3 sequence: CASSLMGSPSEQYF. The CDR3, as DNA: TGTGCCAGCAGCTTAATGGGCAGCCCCAGTGAGCAGTACTTC.